One sample yielded the 22 T cell receptor beta chains listed below, sequenced in a study of shared clonotypes between healthy human individuals. The naive CD8 subset, CD45RO-negative cells positively selected for CCR7, excluded terminally differentiated effector memory CD45RA+ cells. Assay used: immunoSEQ multiplex PCR; TCRdb lists only in-frame clones, some missing. Among approximately 2,200,000 clones listed, approximately 94% were seen once. The sample was naive CD8+ T cells from PBMCs. The receptors were gathered from a man aged 18 to 35 in good health. Some clones in this sample may be carry-over from other donors' samples.

The CDR3 DNA reads as TGTGCCAGCAGTTTATCGTGGCAGCGTGGCTACACCTTC. It specifies CASSLSWQRGYTF. The V call is TRBV27, the J call TRBJ1-2; D remains ambiguous. Germline CDR1 MNHEY, CDR2 SMNVEV (reference sequence). The CDR3 covers 13 residues. The V gene lost 0 bases and the J gene lost 7 bases, with 9 bases spanning the gap.

The gene calls are TRBV5-1 and TRBJ2-7, with D perhaps TRBD1 or TRBD2 (5 bases each). In germline, CDR1 is SGHRS, CDR2 YFSETQ. The CDR3 runs 12 residues. Trimming left V 6 bases short and J 7 bases short, with 14 bases between. CDR3 nucleotides: TGCGCCAGCACCGGGGACCCCGGGGAGCAGTACTTC. Protein product: CASTGDPGEQYF.

The chain links TRBV19 to TRBJ2-6; TRBD2 agrees at 8 bases. V lost 3 bases, J lost 2 bases, and 3 bases stayed unmatched. Germline CDR1 LNHDA, CDR2 SQIVND (reference sequence). CDR3 size: 16 residues. CDR3 protein: CASSMGGRPGANVLTF. The CDR3 nucleotides are TGTGCCAGTAGTATGGGCGGGAGGCCTGGGGCCAACGTCCTGACTTTC.

In its sample, this clone was seen a few times. Different DNA sequences within this sample yield the same CDR3. The chain uses TRBV5-6 and TRBJ1-3; D call uncertain. Germline values: CDR1 SGHDT, CDR2 YYEEEE. V gave up 2 bases and J gave up 7 bases, with 4 bases separating them. The CDR3 loop spans 11 amino acids. The CDR3 DNA reads TGTGCCAGCAGCTTCGGGAACACCATATATTTT. Its protein is CASSFGNTIYF.

V usage is TRBV27 and J usage is TRBJ2-7, with TRBD2 matching over 8 bases. V shed 8 bases and J 0 bases; nucleotides not matched to a gene: 9. The CDR3 covers 15 residues. Germline V CDR1 and CDR2: MNHEY, SMNVEV (reference sequence). Here the CDR3 reads CASCPISGASYEQYF. The CDR3 DNA reads TGTGCCAGCTGCCCTATTAGCGGGGCCTCCTACGAGCAGTACTTC.

This chain uses TRBV27 with TRBJ1-2; D is perhaps TRBD1 (5 bases). The germline V gene has CDR1 MNHEY and CDR2 SMNVEV (reference sequence). Trimming cost V 8 bases and J 4 bases, with 17 bases left between them. This CDR3 is 14 amino acids long. CDR3 nucleotides: TGTGCCAGCCGGGGGACCTTGGACTTCTATGGCTACACCTTC. This translates into CASRGTLDFYGYTF.

This sequence joins TRBV10-3 and TRBJ1-1, with D unresolved. This CDR3 region has 14 residues. V was cut by 2 bases and J by 1 base, with 8 bases left in between. Germline CDR1 reads ENHRY; CDR2 reads SYGVKD. In DNA, the CDR3 is TGTGCCATCAGTGAGAAAGGGTCGAACACTGAAGCTTTCTTT. This codes for CAISEKGSNTEAFF.

The V gene is TRBV7-9, the J gene TRBJ2-7, with 8 bases that match TRBD2. V was clipped by 1 base and J by 2 bases; unmatched bases: 7. The length of the CDR3 is 16 residues. Per the germline V gene, CDR1 is SEHNR and CDR2 is FQNEAQ (reference sequence). The CDR3 sequence: CASSLGVGLATYEQYF. CDR3 nucleotides: TGTGCCAGCAGCTTAGGGGTCGGACTAGCCACCTACGAGCAGTACTTC.

The chain employs TRBV28 and TRBJ2-7; 7 bases agree with TRBD1. Germline CDR1 reads MDHEN; CDR2 reads SYDVKM. The V and J ends lost 1 base and 5 bases, in that order; junction bases with no gene match: 17. There are 18 residues in the CDR3. Here the CDR3 DNA reads TGTGCCAGCAGTTTATCCCTCCGGGACAGCACAGCAATGGACGAGCAGTACTTC. As protein: CASSLSLRDSTAMDEQYF.

The chain couples TRBV5-6 to TRBJ2-1, with no clear D. Per the germline V gene, CDR1 is SGHDT and CDR2 is YYEEEE. The CDR3 covers 19 residues. V lost 4 bases and J 0 bases, leaving 23 bases between the germline ends. The CDR3 region is CASSAEGGPHTSSYNEQFF. The CDR3 nucleotides read TGTGCCAGCAGCGCCGAAGGTGGGCCACATACAAGCTCCTACAATGAGCAGTTCTTC. Together with reference TRBV5-6 and TRBJ2-1, the CDR3 gives the full variable domain: DAGVTQSPTHLIKTRGQQVTLRCSPKSGHDTVSWYQQALGQGPQFIFQYYEEEERQRGNFPDRFSGHQFPNYSSELNVNALLLGDSALYLCASSAEGGPHTSSYNEQFFGPGTRLTVL.

The V and J genes are TRBV29-1 and TRBJ2-7; D may be TRBD1 (5 bases). V shed 7 bases and J shed 4 bases, with 14 bases lying between them. Germline loops: CDR1 SQVTM, CDR2 ANQGSEA. CDR3 length: 12 amino acids. CDR3 in amino acids: CSGKTGFYEQYF. DNA of the CDR3: TGCAGCGGAAAAACAGGTTTTTACGAGCAGTACTTC.

This rearrangement joins TRBV5-5 to TRBJ1-1; D gene uncertain. Germline-derived CDR1 and CDR2 are SGHKS and YYEKEE (reference sequence). V gave up 0 bases and J gave up 1 base, with 10 bases separating them. The CDR3 is 15 amino acids. DNA of the CDR3: TGTGCCAGCAGCTTGGGCCTGGAACCGAACACTGAAGCTTTCTTT. Amino acids: CASSLGLEPNTEAFF.

The rearrangement joins TRBV27 to TRBJ1-2; no clear D gene. This CDR3 region has 14 residues. V was clipped by 7 bases and J by 2 bases, with 14 bases between them. Germline V CDR1 and CDR2: MNHEY, SMNVEV (reference sequence). The CDR3 here is CASTSPGRNYGYTF. For the CDR3, the DNA is TGTGCCAGCACCTCACCCGGGCGGAACTATGGCTACACCTTC.

This clone has more than one count but fewer than ten. The chain combines TRBV5-1 with TRBJ2-1, with TRBD1 identical over 10 bases. The length of the CDR3 is 19 residues. CDR1 and CDR2 from the germline V gene are SGHRS and YFSETQ. Unmatched junction bases numbered 12, after V lost 3 bases and J lost 0 bases. DNA of the CDR3: TGCGCCAGCAGCTCGACCGGGACAGGGGCCCTCATCTCCTACAATGAGCAGTTCTTC. Translation gives CASSSTGTGALISYNEQFF.

This clone was observed a few times. The rearrangement links TRBV27 to TRBJ1-1; perhaps TRBD1 as D (6 bases). Germline V lookup: CDR1 MNHEY, CDR2 SMNVEV (reference sequence). The V end lost 4 bases, the J end lost 3 bases, and 12 bases lay between the germline ends. The CDR3 covers 14 residues. The CDR3 DNA sequence: TGTGCCAGCAGTTACCGGGGGCCTGACACTGAAGCTTTCTTT. It codes for CASSYRGPDTEAFF.

This clone was seen a few times. The chain links TRBV19 to TRBJ1-5; D uncertain. Trimming took off 4 bases at V and 9 bases at J, with 13 bases between the two ends. Germline V CDR1 and CDR2: LNHDA, SQIVND (reference sequence). CDR3 length: 13 residues. The CDR3 nucleotides are TGTGCCAGTAGTACCAAGCCTTTAGGGCCCCAGCATTTT. It translates to CASSTKPLGPQHF.

The chain uses TRBV5-1 and TRBJ2-1, with a tentative D call TRBD2 (6 bases). The V and J ends lost 0 bases and 7 bases respectively, with 20 bases between them. The germline V gene has CDR1 SGHRS and CDR2 YFSETQ. The CDR3 length is 17 residues. The CDR3 DNA sequence: TGCGCCAGCAGCTTGGCCCACGGGGGTTATGGTGGGAATGAGCAGTTCTTC. This gives the protein CASSLAHGGYGGNEQFF.

The chain couples TRBV30 to TRBJ2-7; D might be TRBD1 or TRBD2, each matching 5 bases. V gave up 2 bases and J gave up 2 bases, with 16 bases separating them. The CDR3 is 15 amino acids. The germline CDR1 and CDR2 sequences are GTSNPN and SVGIG (reference sequence). In nucleotides, the CDR3 is TGTGCCTGGAGTATAGTAATGGGGGACCCCTACGAGCAGTACTTC. It translates to CAWSIVMGDPYEQYF.

The V and J genes are TRBV10-3 and TRBJ1-1; D is possibly TRBD1 (6 bases). Germline V gene lookup returns CDR1 ENHRY and CDR2 SYGVKD. The CDR3 consists of 17 residues. V lost 8 bases, J lost 0 bases, and 22 bases lay in between. CDR3 nucleotides: TGTGCCATCTCTGTGGGGGCAGTTTTAGGCATGAACACTGAAGCTTTCTTT. Translation: CAISVGAVLGMNTEAFF.

The rearrangement joins TRBV18 to TRBJ2-3, with TRBD2 matching 9 bases. This CDR3 region has 16 residues. V lost 2 bases and J lost 0; bases outside the gene matches: 3. Germline V gene sequence: CDR1 KGHSH, CDR2 LQKENI. For the CDR3, the DNA is TGTGCCAGCTCACCAGGACTAGCGACTAGCACAGATACGCAGTATTTT. Its translation: CASSPGLATSTDTQYF.

The V and J genes are TRBV4-2 and TRBJ2-1; the match to TRBD2 covers 10 bases. The trim removed 4 bases at V and 5 bases at J, leaving 5 bases unmatched. Per germline, CDR1 LGHNA and CDR2 YNFKEQ. The CDR3 covers 15 residues. CDR3 loop: CASSRGLAVNNEQFF. The CDR3 nucleotides read TGTGCCAGCAGCCGCGGACTAGCGGTTAACAATGAGCAGTTCTTC.

The J gene is TRBJ2-5, the V gene TRBV5-6, with TRBD1 as a possible D gene (7 bases). V gave up 0 bases and J gave up 5 bases, with 14 bases separating them. Germline CDR1 reads SGHDT; CDR2 reads YYEEEE. This CDR3 is 15 amino acids long. The CDR3 reads CASSLVDREVETQYF. DNA of the CDR3: TGTGCCAGCAGCTTGGTCGACAGGGAGGTCGAGACCCAGTACTTC.